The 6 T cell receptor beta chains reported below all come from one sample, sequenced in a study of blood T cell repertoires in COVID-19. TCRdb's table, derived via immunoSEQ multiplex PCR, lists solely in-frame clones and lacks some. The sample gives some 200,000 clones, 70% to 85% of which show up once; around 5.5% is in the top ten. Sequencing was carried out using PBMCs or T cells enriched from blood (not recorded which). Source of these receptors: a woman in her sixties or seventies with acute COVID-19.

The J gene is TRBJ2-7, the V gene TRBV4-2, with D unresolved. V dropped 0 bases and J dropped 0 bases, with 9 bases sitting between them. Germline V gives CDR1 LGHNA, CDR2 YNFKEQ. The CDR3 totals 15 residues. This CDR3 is CASSQDSTGSYEQYF. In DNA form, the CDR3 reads TGTGCCAGCAGCCAAGACTCGACGGGCTCCTACGAGCAGTACTTC.

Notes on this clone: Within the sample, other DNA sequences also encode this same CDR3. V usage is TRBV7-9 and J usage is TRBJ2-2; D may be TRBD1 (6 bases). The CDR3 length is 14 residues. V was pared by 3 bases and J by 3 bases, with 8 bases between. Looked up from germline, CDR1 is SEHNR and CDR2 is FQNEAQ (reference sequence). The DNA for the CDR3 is TGTGCCAGCAGCTTCGGACAGTACACCGGGGAGCTGTTTTTT. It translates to CASSFGQYTGELFF.

CDR3 bases: TGTGCCTGGACTCCCGGGACTTTCTACACCTTC. Its protein is CAWTPGTFYTF. The chain links TRBV30 to TRBJ1-2, with D perhaps matching TRBD1 (5 bases). The length of the CDR3 is 11 residues. Germline V gives CDR1 GTSNPN, CDR2 SVGIG (reference sequence). The germline V and J ends were trimmed by 4 bases and 10 bases, with 13 bases remaining between them.

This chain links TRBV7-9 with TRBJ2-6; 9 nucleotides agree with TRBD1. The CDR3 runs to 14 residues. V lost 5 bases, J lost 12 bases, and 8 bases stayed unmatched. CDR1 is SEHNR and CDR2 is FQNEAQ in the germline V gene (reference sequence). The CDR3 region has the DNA TGTGCCAGCAGCCATACCGGGACAGGGAGCGTCCTGACTTTC. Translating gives CASSHTGTGSVLTF. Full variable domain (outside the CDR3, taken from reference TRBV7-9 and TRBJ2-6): DTGVSQNPRHKITKRGQNVTFRCDPISEHNRLYWYRQTLGQGPEFLTYFQNEAQLEKSRLLSDRFSAERPKGSFSTLEIQRTEQGDSAMYLCASSHTGTGSVLTFGAGSRLTVL.

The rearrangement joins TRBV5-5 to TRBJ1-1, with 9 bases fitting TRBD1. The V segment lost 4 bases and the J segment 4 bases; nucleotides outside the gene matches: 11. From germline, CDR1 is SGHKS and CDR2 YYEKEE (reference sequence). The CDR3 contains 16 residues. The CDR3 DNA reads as TGTGCCAGCAGCGTCCCTGCGGGACAGGGAGTCACTGAAGCTTTCTTT. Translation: CASSVPAGQGVTEAFF.

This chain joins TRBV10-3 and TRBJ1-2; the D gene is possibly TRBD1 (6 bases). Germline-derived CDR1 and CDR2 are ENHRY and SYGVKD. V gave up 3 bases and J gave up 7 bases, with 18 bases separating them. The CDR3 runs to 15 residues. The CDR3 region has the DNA TGTGCCATCAGTGACTCAACACAGGGTACGGGTGGCTACACCTTC. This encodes CAISDSTQGTGGYTF.